Below, 7 T cell receptor beta chains from the same sample are listed, as sequenced in a study of T-cell memory formation after mild COVID-19. TCRdb re-called the 5' RACE reads with MiXCR, one entry per CDR3 protein. The table shows 130,000 to 150,000 distinct CDR3 sequences, with under 25% occurring only once. Sequencing input: PBMCs or a T cell subset sorted from them (not recorded which). The receptors were sampled from an adult woman who had mild COVID-19 (a few samples of this study predate the infection). Cell type and time point are not known.

The chain couples TRBV7-3 to TRBJ2-4, with TRBD1 identical over 8 bases. The CDR3 totals 13 residues. Trimming took 4 bases from V and 6 from J; bases not matched to a gene: 2. CDR1 SGHTA and CDR2 FQGTGA come from the germline V gene. DNA of the CDR3: TGTGCCAGCAGCTCCGGACAGGGAAACATTCAGTACTTC. Amino acid sequence: CASSSGQGNIQYF.

This clonotype was recorded a few times. The chain carries TRBV6-1 and TRBJ2-3; 9 nucleotides line up with TRBD1. In germline, CDR1 is MNHNS, CDR2 SASEGT. CDR3 length equals 14 residues. The V segment lost 5 bases and the J segment 6 bases; nucleotides outside the gene matches: 6. The CDR3 reads CASSQDRGTDTQYF. DNA of the CDR3: TGTGCCAGCAGTCAGGACAGGGGAACTGATACGCAGTATTTT.

The chain combines TRBV10-3 with TRBJ2-2; 12 bases match TRBD1. Germline CDR1 and CDR2: ENHRY and SYGVKD. V lost 8 bases, J lost 3 bases, and 7 bases stayed unmatched. The CDR3 consists of 16 residues. Here the CDR3 DNA reads TGTGCCATCCGGGACAGGGGGCGCAGGGACACCGGGGAGCTGTTTTTT. Translation gives CAIRDRGRRDTGELFF.

This clonotype was recorded once. This chain links TRBV12-3 or TRBV12-4 with TRBJ2-7; D unresolved. The CDR3 totals 11 residues. Trimming removed 3 bases at V and 6 bases at J, with 6 bases between. CDR3 in DNA: TGTGCCAGCAGTTTGCGGATCGAGCAGTACTTC. Encoded protein: CASSLRIEQYF.

This chain links TRBV12-3 or TRBV12-4 with TRBJ1-1; the D gene is possibly TRBD1 (5 bases). CDR3 length: 14 residues. V was shortened by 5 bases and J by 3 bases, with 13 bases between the two germline ends. CDR3 sequence (DNA): TGTGCCAGCAGTCCCGGGACTCTTGACACTGAAGCTTTCTTT. Residues: CASSPGTLDTEAFF.

There are a few counts of this clonotype. V usage is TRBV7-9 and J usage is TRBJ2-1, with D unclear. CDR1 and CDR2 (germline): SEHNR, FQNEAQ (reference sequence). Trimming stripped 1 base from V and 11 bases from J, with 3 bases between. This CDR3 spans 10 amino acids. CDR3 coding DNA: TGTGCCAGCAGCTTAGGCCAGCAGTTCTTC. It translates to CASSLGQQFF. Combining the CDR3 with reference TRBV7-9 and TRBJ2-1 gives the whole variable domain DTGVSQNPRHKITKRGQNVTFRCDPISEHNRLYWYRQTLGQGPEFLTYFQNEAQLEKSRLLSDRFSAERPKGSFSTLEIQRTEQGDSAMYLCASSLGQQFFGPGTRLTVL.

The chain is built from TRBV5-1 and TRBJ1-4; D perhaps matches TRBD1 (6 bases). In germline, CDR1 is SGHRS, CDR2 YFSETQ. Trimming removed 4 bases at V and 8 bases at J, with 18 bases between. This CDR3 region has 15 residues. CDR3: CASSPQQGSREKLFF. In DNA, the CDR3 is TGCGCCAGCAGCCCCCAACAGGGCTCTAGGGAAAAACTGTTTTTT.